This entry lists 4 T cell receptor beta chains sequenced from one sample in a study of cytomegalovirus exposure and HLA in healthy donors. PCR used 60 Vbeta primers and 13 Jbeta primers. Using immunoSEQ multiplex PCR, the repertoire was profiled, and TCRdb retains in-frame clones only, with some absent. The sample has roughly 200,000 clones; under 85% are singletons. Sequencing was carried out using PBMCs. The source of these receptors is a male donor in good health and CMV-seronegative.

The chain employs TRBV7-8 and TRBJ2-7, with D possibly matching TRBD1 (6 bases). The CDR3 loop spans 14 amino acids. Trimming shortened V by 0 bases and J by 5 bases, and 11 bases separated the two germline ends. Germline CDR1 reads SGHVS; CDR2 reads FQNEAQ. Here the CDR3 DNA reads TGTGCCAGCAGCTTAGCTAGACAGGCGGACGAGCAGTACTTC. Translated, it gives CASSLARQADEQYF.

This clone turned up a few times. The chain has TRBV10-3 and TRBJ2-7; 10 bases map to TRBD2. With V trimmed by 2 bases and J by 0 bases, 1 base remained unmatched. The CDR3 spans 15 residues. Germline-derived CDR1 and CDR2 are ENHRY and SYGVKD. The CDR3 here is CAISEGTSDSYEQYF. The CDR3 nucleotides read TGTGCCATCAGTGAGGGGACTAGCGACTCCTACGAGCAGTACTTC.

This clone occurred a few times. The gene calls are TRBV9 and TRBJ2-5; tentative D call: TRBD1 (5 bases). Germline V gene lookup returns CDR1 SGDLS and CDR2 YYNGEE. The CDR3 is 14 residues long. V dropped 3 bases and J dropped 0 bases, with 9 bases sitting between them. The CDR3: CASSATGYQETQYF. The CDR3 nucleotides read TGTGCCAGCAGCGCTACAGGTTACCAAGAGACCCAGTACTTC.

The chain carries TRBV30 and TRBJ1-5, with TRBD1 as a possible D gene (5 bases). The V end lost 2 bases, the J end lost 7 bases, and 18 bases lay between the germline ends. Germline lookup yields CDR1 GTSNPN and CDR2 SVGIG (reference sequence). The length of the CDR3 is 15 residues. As DNA, the CDR3 is TGTGCCTGGAGTCTCGGCCAGGGAAGAAGGCAGCCCCAGCATTTT. It encodes CAWSLGQGRRQPQHF.